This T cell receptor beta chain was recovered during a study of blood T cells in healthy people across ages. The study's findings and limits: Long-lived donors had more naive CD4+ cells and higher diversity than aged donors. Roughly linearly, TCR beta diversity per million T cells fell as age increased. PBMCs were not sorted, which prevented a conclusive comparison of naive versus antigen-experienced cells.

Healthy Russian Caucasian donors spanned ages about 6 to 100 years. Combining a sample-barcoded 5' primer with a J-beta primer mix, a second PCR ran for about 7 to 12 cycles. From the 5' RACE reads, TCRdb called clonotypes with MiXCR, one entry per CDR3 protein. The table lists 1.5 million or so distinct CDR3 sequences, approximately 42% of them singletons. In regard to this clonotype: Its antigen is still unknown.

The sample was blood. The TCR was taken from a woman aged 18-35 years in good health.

The CDR3 DNA reads as TGTGCCAGCAGCCATGGGATGACAGGGGGTTTTGATGAGCAGTTCTTC. As protein: CASSHGMTGGFDEQFF. V usage is TRBV11-2 and J usage is TRBJ2-1, with 9 bases matching TRBD1. Germline CDR1 reads SGHAT; CDR2 reads FQNNGV. The ends lost 5 bases at V and 8 bases at J; junction bases unmatched: 13. This CDR3 region has 16 residues.